These T cell receptor beta chains were read from a single sample in a study of blood T cells in healthy people across ages. TCRdb reprocessed the 5' RACE reads with MiXCR, giving one entry per CDR3 protein. This table has 950,000 to 1,200,000 distinct CDR3 sequences, less than 45% appearing once. The sample comprised blood. The receptors stem from a man younger than 30 in good health. Each CDR3 is given with its conserved first and last residue. The D gene is left open where the match is weak. Clone size is given for some rows only: seen once, a few or many times, or a class if the clone is expanded.

>15|NA|TRBJ2-3|TRBV9|NA
CASSTRAIPTDTQYF
TGTGCCAGCAGCACTCGGGCCATACCCACAGATACGCAGTATTTT
>18|few|TRBJ2-3|TRBV4-3|TRBD2
CASSQEPTAGANTDTQYF
TGCGCCAGCAGCCAAGAACCCACAGCGGGGGCGAACACAGATACGCAGTATTTT
>16|few|TRBJ2-2|TRBV13|NA
CASSPPWGPNTGELFF
TGTGCCAGCAGCCCCCCTTGGGGGCCTAACACCGGGGAGCTGTTTTTT
>14|many|TRBJ2-1|TRBV10-3|NA
CAIRPQGDQDEQFF
TGTGCCATCAGGCCACAGGGAGACCAAGATGAGCAGTTCTTC
>12|NA|TRBJ2-3|TRBV20-1|NA
CSGTRGTDTQYF
TGCAGTGGCACGAGAGGCACAGATACGCAGTATTTT
>13|few|TRBJ2-4|TRBV6-2/TRBV6-3|NA
CSIADLAKNIQYF
TGCTCGATCGCGGACCTAGCCAAAAACATTCAGTACTTC
>15|NA|TRBJ1-6|TRBV5-1|TRBD1
CANSLESGGYYPLHF
TGCGCCAACAGCTTGGAGTCAGGGGGCTACTATCCCCTCCACTTT
>15|NA|TRBJ1-1|TRBV2|NA
CASSEVVQGRAEAFF
TGTGCCAGCAGTGAAGTTGTACAGGGAAGGGCTGAAGCTTTCTTT
>14|few|TRBJ2-7|TRBV5-6|NA
CASSLDRVMHEQYF
TGTGCCAGCAGCTTGGACAGGGTCATGCACGAGCAGTACTTC
>18|few|TRBJ2-5|TRBV29-1|TRBD1
CSVGWLGTDFQRGETQYF
TGCAGCGTTGGATGGTTAGGGACAGACTTCCAACGGGGAGAGACCCAGTACTTC
>16|NA|TRBJ2-7|TRBV27|NA
CASSLSKVHLSYEQYF
TGTGCCAGCAGTTTATCGAAAGTGCACCTCTCCTACGAGCAGTACTTC
>12|NA|TRBJ2-4|TRBV9|NA
CASSAARAEQYF
TGTGCCAGCAGCGCCGCAAGAGCTGAGCAGTACTTC
>15|few|TRBJ2-1|TRBV6-5|NA
CARGCGGGSYNEQFF
TGTGCCCGCGGCTGCGGGGGCGGCTCCTACAATGAGCAGTTCTTC
>15|NA|TRBJ2-3|TRBV10-3|TRBD2
CAIRGLAGVTDTQYF
TGTGCCATCAGGGGACTAGCGGGGGTCACAGATACGCAGTATTTT
>11|once|TRBJ2-1|TRBV2|NA
CASIIRNGQFF
TGTGCCAGCATAATTAGGAATGGGCAGTTCTTC
>14|NA|TRBJ2-5|TRBV6-1|TRBD2
CASSEGEGKETQYF
TGTGCCAGCAGTGAAGGGGAGGGAAAAGAGACCCAGTACTTC
>17|NA|TRBJ2-2|TRBV10-3|NA
CAISNPTGRGESGELFF
TGTGCCATCAGTAACCCCACCGGACGGGGTGAGTCCGGGGAGCTGTTTTTT
>16|NA|TRBJ1-2|TRBV3-1|TRBD1
CASSQTTGTGNYGYTF
TGTGCCAGCAGCCAAACGACAGGGACGGGAAACTATGGCTACACCTTC
>19|few|TRBJ1-2|TRBV18|TRBD1
CASSPMPGQGDLNNYGYTF
TGTGCCAGCTCACCAATGCCGGGACAGGGGGATCTGAACAACTATGGCTACACCTTC
>12|NA|TRBJ2-1|TRBV28|NA
CARSLEWGKQFF
TGTGCCCGCAGCCTTGAGTGGGGGAAACAGTTCTTC
>13|many|TRBJ1-2|TRBV7-2|NA
CASSSRQVYGYTF
TGTGCCAGCAGCTCGAGGCAGGTCTATGGCTACACCTTC
>13|NA|TRBJ1-2|TRBV7-2|NA
CASSFEVFYGYTF
TGTGCCAGCAGCTTCGAGGTTTTCTATGGCTACACCTTC
>15|few|TRBJ1-2|TRBV7-2|TRBD1
CASSLNRGRRSGYTF
TGTGCCAGCAGCTTAAACAGGGGACGCCGATCTGGCTACACCTTC
>17|once|TRBJ1-1|TRBV3-1|NA
CASSPLRGQGTNTEAFF
TGTGCCAGCAGCCCACTTAGAGGACAAGGAACGAACACTGAAGCTTTCTTT
>14|few|TRBJ1-1|TRBV12-3/TRBV12-4|NA
CASSAPTHYTEAFF
TGTGCCAGCAGTGCCCCGACCCATTACACTGAAGCTTTCTTT
>13|few|TRBJ2-5|TRBV20-1|TRBD1
CSARDGTGITQYF
TGCAGTGCTAGAGATGGGACAGGGATTACCCAGTACTTC
>14|NA|TRBJ1-2|TRBV14|TRBD1
CASSLAGGDVGYTF
TGTGCCAGCAGCCTTGCAGGGGGCGACGTTGGCTACACCTTC
>17|NA|TRBJ2-1|TRBV21-1|NA
CASSKSGTGDSYNEQFF
TGTGCCAGCAGCAAATCCGGGACAGGGGACTCCTACAATGAGCAGTTCTTC
>13|NA|TRBJ1-1|TRBV6-5|TRBD1
CASRESRGREAFF
TGTGCCAGCAGGGAAAGCAGGGGGCGAGAAGCTTTCTTT
>20|NA|TRBJ2-4|TRBV13|TRBD1
CASSSYTPLQGARAKNIQYF
TGTGCCAGCAGCTCTTATACCCCTTTACAGGGGGCTCGGGCCAAAAACATTCAGTACTTC
>17|NA|TRBJ1-1|TRBV28|TRBD1
CASRDRDRTSMNTEAFF
TGTGCCAGCAGGGACAGGGACAGGACTTCCATGAACACTGAAGCTTTCTTT
>19|many|TRBJ2-3|TRBV10-3|TRBD2
CAISRGQMGLAGVGDTQYF
TGTGCCATCAGTAGAGGCCAGATGGGACTAGCGGGTGTGGGAGATACGCAGTATTTT
>12|many|TRBJ2-3|TRBV14|NA
CASSQITDTQYF
TGTGCCAGCAGCCAAATCACAGATACGCAGTATTTT
>14|few|TRBJ1-2|TRBV7-8|TRBD1
CASSSKTGYYGYTF
TGTGCCAGCAGCTCTAAGACAGGGTACTATGGCTACACCTTC
>14|NA|TRBJ1-1|TRBV19|TRBD1
CASRPGGWDTEAFF
TGTGCCAGTAGACCAGGGGGCTGGGACACTGAAGCTTTCTTT
>15|NA|TRBJ2-7|TRBV12-3/TRBV12-4|TRBD2
CASSPTSGGDRRQYF
TGTGCCAGCAGTCCTACTAGCGGGGGTGACCGTAGGCAGTACTTC
>13|few|TRBJ1-1|TRBV6-5|NA
CASSYPGAGVAFF
TGTGCCAGCAGTTACCCAGGGGCAGGGGTAGCTTTCTTT
>14|few|TRBJ2-1|TRBV30|TRBD2
CAWSGTSVYNEQFF
TGTGCCTGGAGTGGGACTAGCGTCTACAATGAGCAGTTCTTC
>14|NA|TRBJ1-5|TRBV10-3|TRBD1
CAISSGTDNQPQHF
TGTGCCATCAGTTCCGGGACAGACAATCAGCCCCAGCATTTT
>14|few|TRBJ2-3|TRBV20-1|TRBD1
CSAQGAGSTDTQYF
TGCAGTGCCCAGGGGGCGGGAAGCACAGATACGCAGTATTTT
>16|NA|TRBJ2-2|TRBV12-3/TRBV12-4|NA
CASSLMDGGNTGELFF
TGTGCCAGCAGTTTAATGGACGGAGGGAACACCGGGGAGCTGTTTTTT
>12|NA|TRBJ2-7|TRBV7-2|NA
CASSFVGREQYF
TGTGCCAGCAGCTTTGTGGGGCGCGAGCAGTACTTC
>13|few|TRBJ2-1|TRBV5-1|NA
CASSYHRDNEQFF
TGCGCCAGCAGCTACCACAGAGACAATGAGCAGTTCTTC
>16|once|TRBJ2-5|TRBV7-2|TRBD1
CASSLAGTGPYNEQYF
TGTGCCAGCAGCTTAGCTGGGACAGGGCCCTACAATGAGCAGTACTTC
>16|NA|TRBJ1-4|TRBV20-1|NA
CSAAQNGGATNEKLFF
TGCAGTGCTGCACAAAACGGGGGGGCAACTAATGAAAAACTGTTTTTT
>15|few|TRBJ1-5|TRBV28|NA
CASSRTTNSNQPQHF
TGTGCCAGCAGTCGGACAACTAATAGCAATCAGCCCCAGCATTTT
>17|few|TRBJ2-1|TRBV20-1|NA
CSASMRDGQRMGNEQFF
TGCAGTGCTAGTATGCGGGACGGACAGCGGATGGGGAATGAGCAGTTCTTC
>14|NA|TRBJ1-5|TRBV7-2|NA
CASSLKSVGQPQHF
TGTGCCAGCAGCTTAAAATCGGTTGGTCAGCCCCAGCATTTT
>17|NA|TRBJ2-1|TRBV6-6|NA
CASSYSIAESSYNEQFF
TGTGCCAGCAGTTACTCGATAGCAGAGAGCTCCTACAATGAGCAGTTCTTC
>16|NA|TRBJ2-2|TRBV6-6|NA
CASSYRVLTNTGELFF
TGTGCCAGCAGTTACCGGGTTCTGACGAACACCGGGGAGCTGTTTTTT
>14|few|TRBJ2-7|TRBV7-9|NA
CASSIDRNSYEQYF
TGTGCCAGCAGCATTGACAGGAACTCCTACGAGCAGTACTTC
>16|NA|TRBJ2-5|TRBV3-1|NA
CASSQDSSPAIGTQYF
TGTGCCAGCAGCCAAGATTCCTCCCCGGCGATCGGGACCCAGTACTTC
>17|few|TRBJ2-3|TRBV15|TRBD2
CATSRDQRLAGVDTQYF
TGTGCCACCAGCAGAGATCAAAGACTAGCGGGGGTAGATACGCAGTATTTT
>13|NA|TRBJ1-5|TRBV6-6|NA
CASSYPVREPQHF
TGTGCCAGCAGTTACCCGGTTAGGGAGCCCCAGCATTTT
>14|few|TRBJ1-4|TRBV12-3/TRBV12-4|TRBD1
CASSFQPGGEKLFF
TGTGCCAGCAGTTTTCAGCCAGGGGGTGAAAAACTGTTTTTT
>13|few|TRBJ1-2|TRBV6-5|TRBD1
CASTGQEDYGYTF
TGTGCCAGCACCGGACAGGAAGACTATGGCTACACCTTC